These 6 T cell receptor beta chains came from one sample sequenced in a study of blood T cell repertoires in COVID-19. Measured with immunoSEQ multiplex PCR; TCRdb has only the in-frame clones, and not every one. The data contain approximately 70,000 clones, approximately 91% of them singletons. The sequencing input was peripheral blood. These receptors all stem from a man in his forties or fifties with COVID-19, enrolled during active disease.

This chain links TRBV5-4 with TRBJ2-2; the D is unclear. The CDR3 is made up of 13 amino acids. Germline CDR1 SGHNT, CDR2 YYREEE (reference sequence). V gave up 3 bases and J gave up 4 bases, with 7 bases separating them. This chain's CDR3 is CASSWATTGELFF. CDR3 coding DNA: TGTGCCAGCAGCTGGGCGACCACCGGGGAGCTGTTTTTT. Together with reference TRBV5-4 and TRBJ2-2, the CDR3 gives the full variable domain: ETGVTQSPTHLIKTRGQQVTLRCSSQSGHNTVSWYQQALGQGPQFIFQYYREEENGRGNFPPRFSGLQFPNYSSELNVNALELDDSALYLCASSWATTGELFFGEGSRLTVL.

The V gene is TRBV7-2, the J gene TRBJ2-1, with D maybe TRBD1 (6 bases). This CDR3 spans 15 amino acids. Germline CDR1 SGHTA, CDR2 FQGNSA. V shed 5 bases and J shed 0 bases, with 11 bases lying between them. The CDR3 is CASSADRSSYNEQFF. As DNA, the CDR3 is TGTGCCAGCAGCGCCGACAGGAGCTCCTACAATGAGCAGTTCTTC.

The chain joins TRBV28 to TRBJ1-4, with D tentatively TRBD1 (6 bases). CDR1 and CDR2 from the germline V gene are MDHEN and SYDVKM. This CDR3 region has 14 residues. V gave up 6 bases and J gave up 8 bases, with 16 bases separating them. The CDR3 DNA follows: TGTGCCAGCAGACTCGGACAGTTGAGGGAAAAACTGTTTTTT. It translates to CASRLGQLREKLFF.

The chain has TRBV28 and TRBJ2-7, with 10 bases aligning to TRBD2. The germline V gene has CDR1 MDHEN and CDR2 SYDVKM. V shed 6 bases, J shed 4 bases, and the junction held 9 bases outside the gene matches. The CDR3 sequence is 15 residues long. The CDR3 reads CASRKREGPFYEQYF. The DNA for the CDR3 is TGTGCCAGCAGAAAGCGGGAGGGCCCGTTTTACGAGCAGTACTTC.

The chain couples TRBV2 to TRBJ2-3, with D possibly TRBD1 on 5 matching bases. There are 15 residues in the CDR3. Germline assignment: CDR1 SNHLY and CDR2 FYNNEI. V lost 8 bases to trimming and J lost 4 bases, with 19 bases between them. The CDR3 DNA reads as TGTGCCAGCTTCTCCGTAGGGGTCGGGTCAGATACGCAGTATTTT. Amino acids: CASFSVGVGSDTQYF.

V gene TRBV7-3 combines with J gene TRBJ2-1, with 8 bases lining up with TRBD2. The trim removed 5 bases at V and 9 bases at J, leaving 12 bases unmatched. The CDR3 has 15 residues. Germline CDR1 SGHTA, CDR2 FQGTGA. The CDR3 sequence is CASSPGTREAREQFF. The CDR3 region has the DNA TGTGCCAGCAGCCCCGGGACTAGGGAGGCCCGTGAGCAGTTCTTC.